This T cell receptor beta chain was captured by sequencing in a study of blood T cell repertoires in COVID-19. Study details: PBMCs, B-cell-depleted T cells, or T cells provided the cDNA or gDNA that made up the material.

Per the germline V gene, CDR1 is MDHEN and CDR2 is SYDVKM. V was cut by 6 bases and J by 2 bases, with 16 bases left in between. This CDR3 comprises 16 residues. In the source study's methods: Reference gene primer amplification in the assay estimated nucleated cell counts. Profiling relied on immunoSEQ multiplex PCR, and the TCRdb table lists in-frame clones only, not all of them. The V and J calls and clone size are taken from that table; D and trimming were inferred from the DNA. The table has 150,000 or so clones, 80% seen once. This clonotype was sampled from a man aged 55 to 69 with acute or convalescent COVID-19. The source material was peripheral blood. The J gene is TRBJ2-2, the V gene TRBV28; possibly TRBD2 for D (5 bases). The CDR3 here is CASRSVGAGNTGELFF. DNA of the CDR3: TGTGCCAGCAGATCGGTGGGAGCCGGAAACACCGGGGAGCTGTTTTTT. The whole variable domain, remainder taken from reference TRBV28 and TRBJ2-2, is DVKVTQSSRYLVKRTGEKVFLECVQDMDHENMFWYRQDPGLGLRLIYFSYDVKMKEKGDIPEGYSVSREKKERFSLILESASTNQTSMYLCASRSVGAGNTGELFFGEGSRLTVL.